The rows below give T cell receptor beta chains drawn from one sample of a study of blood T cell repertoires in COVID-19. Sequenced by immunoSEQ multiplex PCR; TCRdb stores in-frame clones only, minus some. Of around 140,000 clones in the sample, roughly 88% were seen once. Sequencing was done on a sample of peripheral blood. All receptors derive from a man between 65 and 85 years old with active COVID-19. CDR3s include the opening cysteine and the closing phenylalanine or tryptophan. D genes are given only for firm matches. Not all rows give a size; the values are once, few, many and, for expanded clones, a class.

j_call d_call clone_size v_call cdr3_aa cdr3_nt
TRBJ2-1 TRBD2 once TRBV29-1 CSVPPGGTDEQFF TGCAGCGTTCCGCCCGGGGGGACTGATGAGCAGTTCTTC
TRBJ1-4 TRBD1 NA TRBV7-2 CASSLTGGANEKLFF TGTGCCAGCAGCCTCACAGGGGGAGCTAATGAAAAACTGTTTTTT
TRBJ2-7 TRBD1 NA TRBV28 CASTLDRTYEQYF TGTGCCAGCACCCTGGACAGGACCTACGAGCAGTACTTC
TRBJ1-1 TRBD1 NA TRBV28 CASSIAGTEGTEAFF TGTGCCAGCAGTATTGCCGGGACAGAGGGAACTGAAGCTTTCTTT
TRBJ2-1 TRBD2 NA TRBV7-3 CASSQTSGVFNEQFF TGTGCCAGCAGCCAGACTAGCGGGGTCTTCAATGAGCAGTTCTTC
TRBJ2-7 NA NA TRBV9 CASSVDLAGINEQYF TGTGCCAGCAGCGTAGATTTGGCGGGAATCAACGAGCAGTACTTC
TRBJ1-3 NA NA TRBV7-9 CASSQAGSIYF TGTGCCAGCAGCCAAGCCGGGTCCATATATTTT
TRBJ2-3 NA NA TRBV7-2 CASSQGLSTDTQYF TGTGCCAGCAGCCAGGGACTTAGCACAGATACGCAGTATTTT
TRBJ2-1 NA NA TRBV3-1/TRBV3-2 CASSPTLTYRLSSYNEQFF TGTGCCAGCAGCCCCACTTTGACTTACAGGCTAAGCTCCTACAATGAGCAGTTCTTC
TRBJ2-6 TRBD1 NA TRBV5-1 CASSLTGGLSGANVLTF TGCGCCAGCAGCCTGACAGGGGGTCTCTCTGGGGCCAACGTCCTGACTTTC
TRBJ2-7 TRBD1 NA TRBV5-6 CASSSQGAWEQYF TGTGCCAGCAGCTCACAGGGGGCTTGGGAGCAGTACTTC
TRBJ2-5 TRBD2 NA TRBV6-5 CASSPTSGGPETQYF TGTGCCAGCAGCCCAACTAGCGGGGGGCCGGAGACCCAGTACTTC
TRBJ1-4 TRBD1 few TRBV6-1 CASSVFRSDRVTGVKLFF TGTGCCAGCAGTGTATTTCGCTCAGACAGGGTGACGGGCGTAAAACTGTTTTTT
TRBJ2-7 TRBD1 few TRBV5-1 CASSLAPPGQGGSEQYF TGCGCCAGCAGCTTGGCGCCACCGGGACAGGGAGGGAGCGAGCAGTACTTC
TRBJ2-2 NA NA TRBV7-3 CASSFGTGELFF TGTGCCAGCAGCTTCGGGACCGGGGAGCTGTTTTTT